This TCR beta chain was obtained from a study of regulatory T cells in long-lasting Graves disease. This clonotype was seen ten or more times. Time point denoted: persistent/refractory GD, antithyroid drugs over 5 years with positive TRAb. RNA from PBMCs was the source of the TCR library. Arm-PCR of CDR3 regions and iRepertoire HTBI primers were used to build TCR beta libraries. TCRdb re-called the multiplex PCR reads with MiXCR, one entry per CDR3 protein. Of 300,000 to 350,000 distinct CDR3 sequences in the sample, roughly a fifth were seen once. The sequencing here drew on peripheral blood mononuclear cells (PBMCs), taken when the disease was refractory, from a patient treated with antithyroid drugs. The receptor's source is a female donor with Graves disease.

CDR3 sequence reads: CASRLAGGPYEQYF. CDR3 bases: TGTGCCAGCAGATTAGCGGGAGGCCCCTACGAGCAGTACTTC. The V call is TRBV27, the J call TRBJ2-7; TRBD2 aligns across 10 bases. Unmatched junction bases numbered 4, after V lost 6 bases and J lost 2 bases. This CDR3 comprises 14 residues. In germline, CDR1 is MNHEY, CDR2 SMNVEV (reference sequence).